The rows below give T cell receptor beta chains drawn from one sample of a study of T-cell reconstitution after alpha-beta-depleted transplantation in children. TCRdb ran MiXCR on the PCR reads and lists one entry per CDR3 protein. The sample has about 690,000 distinct CDR3 sequences, roughly 15% seen once. The sequenced sample was PBMCs from the stem cell graft donor, obtained from the stem cell graft. The receptors come from a human donor who donated a stem cell graft to a child with acute myeloid leukemia. The CDR3 runs from the conserved cysteine through the conserved F or W. The order of the fields is J gene, V gene, clone size, D gene, CDR3 DNA, CDR3 protein. D genes are given only for firm matches. Clone size is shown for a subset of rows, as once, few, many or a class of expanded clone.

j_call: TRBJ2-7
v_call: TRBV24-1
clone_size: few
d_call: NA
cdr3_nt: TGTGCCACCAGTGATTTGCAAGGGAGGGAGCAGTACTTC
cdr3_aa: CATSDLQGREQYF

j_call: TRBJ2-3
v_call: TRBV7-2
clone_size: few
d_call: TRBD1
cdr3_nt: TGTGCCAGCAGCTTCAGACAGGGGGCCCAGGGCACGCAGTATTTT
cdr3_aa: CASSFRQGAQGTQYF

j_call: TRBJ2-2
v_call: TRBV20-1
clone_size: NA
d_call: TRBD2
cdr3_nt: TGCAGTGCTAAGAACGCGACTAGCCGAGGCACCGGGGAGCTGTTTTTT
cdr3_aa: CSAKNATSRGTGELFF

j_call: TRBJ2-3
v_call: TRBV5-1
clone_size: NA
d_call: TRBD2
cdr3_nt: TGCGCCAGCAGCCGGGGACTAGCGGGGGGCCAACCTAGCACAGATACGCAGTATTTT
cdr3_aa: CASSRGLAGGQPSTDTQYF

j_call: TRBJ1-5
v_call: TRBV7-8
clone_size: NA
d_call: TRBD1
cdr3_nt: TGTGCCAGCAGCTCCCTGGGACAGTTTAGCAATCAGCCCCAGCATTTT
cdr3_aa: CASSSLGQFSNQPQHF

j_call: TRBJ1-1
v_call: TRBV12-3/TRBV12-4
clone_size: many
d_call: NA
cdr3_nt: TGTGCCAGCAGACCGCTGCGGGGGTACACTGAAGCTTTCTTT
cdr3_aa: CASRPLRGYTEAFF

j_call: TRBJ1-4
v_call: TRBV5-5
clone_size: many
d_call: NA
cdr3_nt: TGTGCCAGCAGCTACCCCCTAGCGGACACAACTAATGAAAAACTGTTTTTT
cdr3_aa: CASSYPLADTTNEKLFF

j_call: TRBJ2-1
v_call: TRBV20-1
clone_size: many
d_call: TRBD2
cdr3_nt: TGCAGTGCCACCCCCGCGGGGGAATACAATGAGCAGTTCTTC
cdr3_aa: CSATPAGEYNEQFF

j_call: TRBJ1-6
v_call: TRBV12-3/TRBV12-4
clone_size: few
d_call: NA
cdr3_nt: TGTGCCAGCAGTCTCGCGGCCCGCCGGGGCGGGTGGAATTCACCCCTCCACTTT
cdr3_aa: CASSLAARRGGWNSPLHF

j_call: TRBJ2-3
v_call: TRBV20-1
clone_size: many
d_call: NA
cdr3_nt: TGCAGTGCCACTCCCCGTGGTAGGGCGCCTCGCACAGATACGCAGTATTTT
cdr3_aa: CSATPRGRAPRTDTQYF

j_call: TRBJ2-1
v_call: TRBV6-1
clone_size: many
d_call: NA
cdr3_nt: TGTGCCAGCAGCCCACACCGACAGGAGTGGAGCAAGGAGCAGTTCTTC
cdr3_aa: CASSPHRQEWSKEQFF

j_call: TRBJ1-2
v_call: TRBV10-2
clone_size: few
d_call: TRBD1
cdr3_nt: TGCGCCAGCAGCGTCGACAGGGCGAATGGCTACACCTTC
cdr3_aa: CASSVDRANGYTF

j_call: TRBJ1-6
v_call: TRBV12-3/TRBV12-4
clone_size: few
d_call: NA
cdr3_nt: TGTGCCAGCACCCTACACAGCTCCTATAATTCACCCCTCCACTTT
cdr3_aa: CASTLHSSYNSPLHF

j_call: TRBJ2-2
v_call: TRBV7-2
clone_size: NA
d_call: TRBD1
cdr3_nt: TGTGCCAGCAGCCCGGACAGGTGGTTCACCGGGGAGCTGTTTTTT
cdr3_aa: CASSPDRWFTGELFF

j_call: TRBJ2-3
v_call: TRBV20-1
clone_size: many
d_call: NA
cdr3_nt: TGCAGTGCTATTCGCGGGATCAATCGCTTTCTGGCGCAGTATTTT
cdr3_aa: CSAIRGINRFLAQYF

j_call: TRBJ1-4
v_call: TRBV6-6
clone_size: NA
d_call: NA
cdr3_nt: TGTGCCAGCAGTTACGGGCCCCATGAAAAACTGTTTTTT
cdr3_aa: CASSYGPHEKLFF

j_call: TRBJ2-2
v_call: TRBV5-5
clone_size: many
d_call: NA
cdr3_nt: TGTGCCAGCAGCTTGTTATTAGGACGAGGCACCGGGGAGCTGTTTTTT
cdr3_aa: CASSLLLGRGTGELFF